This TCR beta chain originates from a study of CD8 T cells in ankylosing spondylitis (TCRdb year 2017). Regarding the complete study: The study set out to find disease-linked TCR variants by profiling T cell receptor beta repertoires in ankylosing spondylitis patients and healthy donors. Peripheral blood samples were taken, and synovial fluid was additionally collected from ankylosing spondylitis patients. The full study cohort was made up of 25 to 30 ankylosing spondylitis patients and about a hundred healthy donors.

About this clonotype: Which antigen it targets is not known. Per-base quality was not reported, and no clone a single base away is much larger than it.

Sequencing relied on an Illumina HiSeq 2500. Quantitative 5'-RACE with molecular barcodes was the method used to prepare the TCR beta libraries. The paper's data handling went like this. A new computational method based on a probabilistic model of VDJ rearrangement was used to identify disease-linked TCR variants. Using fastp at Q25 and MiXCR, TCRdb reprocessed the public reads and kept productive beta chains. Every CDR3 protein is listed once, alongside the most common genes and DNA of its rows. The V and J calls, along with clone size, are taken from TCRdb and not from the paper's own processing. For this sample there are 750,000 to 850,000 distinct CDR3 sequences; over 9.5% appear just once. Approximately 0.5% of the sample is held by the ten biggest clonotypes. Between the V and J ends, shortened by 4 bases and 2 bases respectively, the junction contains 11 bases. CDR1 and CDR2 (SEHNR, FQNEAQ) derive from the germline V gene (reference sequence). The CDR3 starts with the cysteine, ends with the phenylalanine, and has 15 residues. The DNA shown is the 45-base CDR3, in frame from base 1.

Summary of the overall study and its limitations: Some motif variants were previously reported in synovial fluid and blood of reactive arthritis patients, suggesting common disease-initiation mechanisms. According to the report, matched synovial fluid samples from ankylosing spondylitis patients were significantly enriched for the disease-linked clones. Blood from ankylosing spondylitis patients appeared to be characterized by a TCR beta motif made up of under ten highly homologous amino acid variants. The disease-linked clones showed a CD8+ phenotype and occurred at relatively low frequencies in peripheral blood.

The sequence links TRBV7-9 to TRBJ2-2; the D gene cannot be resolved beyond TRBD1 or TRBD2, each matching 6 bases. Material: blood, either unsorted or a sorted T cell fraction (not recorded which). This clonotype originated in a male donor with ankylosing spondylitis. Here is the DNA: TGTGCCAGCAGCTGGGGGGCCTCTAACACCGGGGAGCTGTTTTTT. This encodes CASSWGASNTGELFF.